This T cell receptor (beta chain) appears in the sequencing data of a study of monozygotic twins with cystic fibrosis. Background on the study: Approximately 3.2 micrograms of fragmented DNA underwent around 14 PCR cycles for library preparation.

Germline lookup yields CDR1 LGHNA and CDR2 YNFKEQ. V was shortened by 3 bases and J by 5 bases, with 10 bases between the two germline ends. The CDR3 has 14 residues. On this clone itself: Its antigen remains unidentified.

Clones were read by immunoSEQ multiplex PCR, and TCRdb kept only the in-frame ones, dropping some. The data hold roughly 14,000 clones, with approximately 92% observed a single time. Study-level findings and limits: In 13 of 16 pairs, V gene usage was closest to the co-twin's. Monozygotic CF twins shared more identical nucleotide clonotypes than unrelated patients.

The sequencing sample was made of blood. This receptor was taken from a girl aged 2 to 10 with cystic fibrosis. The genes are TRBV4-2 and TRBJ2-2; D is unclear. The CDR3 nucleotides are TGTGCCAGCAGCCATCTCCAGAGGACCGGGGAGCTGTTTTTT. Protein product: CASSHLQRTGELFF.